One sample yielded the 4 T cell receptor beta chains listed below, sequenced in a study of radiation and T cells in renal cell carcinoma. Time point in this sample: blood 4 weeks post-SBRT, at nephrectomy. The sample's treatment: 15 Gy SBRT to primary tumor, nephrectomy 4 weeks later. Using immunoSEQ multiplex PCR, the repertoire was profiled, and TCRdb retains in-frame clones only, with some absent. The sample lists about 77,000 clones; 75% to 90% were seen once. Sequencing used blood, obtained from a patient whose treatment included radiotherapy and nephrectomy. These receptors all come from a woman aged 55 to 70 with renal cell carcinoma.

CDR3 in amino acids: CASSQVRAGGYNEQFF. CDR3 DNA: TGCGCCAGCAGCCAAGTTCGGGCGGGGGGGTACAATGAGCAGTTCTTC. The V call is TRBV4-3, the J call TRBJ2-1, with 9 bases aligning to TRBD2. CDR3 length: 16 amino acids. V gave up 1 base and J gave up 4 bases; unmatched junction bases: 5. Germline V gives CDR1 LGHNA, CDR2 YSLEER.

The CDR3 region has the DNA TGTGCCAGCAGATTAACACAGGGAGGAGCTTTCTTT. It specifies CASRLTQGGAFF. This sequence joins TRBV6-5 and TRBJ1-1; D is perhaps TRBD1 (6 bases). The V end was cut by 6 bases, the J end by 10 bases, with 15 bases between. Germline lookup yields CDR1 MNHEY and CDR2 SVGAGI. CDR3 size: 12 residues.

This clone occurred a few times. This rearrangement joins TRBV5-1 to TRBJ1-3; the D is unclear. Trimming left V 7 bases short and J 0 bases short, with 11 bases between. The CDR3 has 14 residues. The germline V gene has CDR1 SGHRS and CDR2 YFSETQ. The CDR3: CASSGESSGNTIYF. In DNA, the CDR3 is TGCGCCAGCTCCGGGGAAAGCTCTGGAAACACCATATATTTT.

The chain combines TRBV15 with TRBJ2-5; tentatively, D is TRBD1 (5 bases). The V gene's germline CDR1 is LNHNV and CDR2 YYDKDF (reference sequence). Trimming took 5 bases from V and 8 from J, leaving 18 bases between them. This CDR3 region has 14 residues. CDR3 residues: CATSPRQSRETQYF. Here the CDR3 DNA reads TGTGCCACCAGCCCTAGACAGTCGCGCGAAACCCAGTACTTC.